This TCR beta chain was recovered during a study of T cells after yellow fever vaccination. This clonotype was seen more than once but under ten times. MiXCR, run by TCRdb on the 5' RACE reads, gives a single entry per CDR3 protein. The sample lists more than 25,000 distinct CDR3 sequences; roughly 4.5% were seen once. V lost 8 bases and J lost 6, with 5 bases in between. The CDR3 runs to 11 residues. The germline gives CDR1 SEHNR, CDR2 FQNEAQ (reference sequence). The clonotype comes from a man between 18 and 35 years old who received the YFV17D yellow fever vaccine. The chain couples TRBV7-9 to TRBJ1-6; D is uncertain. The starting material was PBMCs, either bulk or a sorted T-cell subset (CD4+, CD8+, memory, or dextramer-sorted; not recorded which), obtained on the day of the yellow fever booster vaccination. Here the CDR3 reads CASHGNSPLHF. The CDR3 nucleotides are TGTGCCAGCCACGGTAATTCACCCCTCCACTTT.